The 12 T cell receptor beta chains presented below share a single source sample, sequenced in a study of blood T cell repertoires in COVID-19. Profiled with immunoSEQ multiplex PCR; TCRdb holds only in-frame clones, not every one. The sample contains some 90,000 clones, 86% of which appear only once. Sample: peripheral blood. These receptors were obtained from a man older than 75 with active or convalescent COVID-19.

V gene TRBV3-1 (or the pseudogene TRBV3-2) combines with J gene TRBJ1-2, with TRBD1 matching 10 bases. The CDR3 has 17 residues. Germline V CDR1 and CDR2: LGHDT, YNNKEL (reference sequence). V lost 3 bases to trimming and J lost 4 bases; unmatched junction nucleotides: 11. The CDR3 is CASSQANPGTGAYGYTF. The CDR3 DNA reads TGTGCCAGCAGCCAGGCAAACCCCGGGACAGGGGCCTATGGCTACACCTTC.

This chain joins TRBV6-5 and TRBJ1-4; 7 bases map to TRBD1. Germline V gene data show CDR1 as MNHEY and CDR2 as SVGAGI. CDR3 length equals 15 residues. Trimming took 2 bases from V and 2 from J; bases not matched to a gene: 2. The CDR3 protein is CASSYTRGTNEKLFF. The DNA for the CDR3 is TGTGCCAGCAGTTACACCAGGGGGACTAATGAAAAACTGTTTTTT.

This clone is a singleton in its sample. This sequence joins TRBV5-4 and TRBJ2-7, with TRBD1 matching 9 bases. The CDR3 spans 16 residues. V gave up 4 bases and J gave up 2 bases; unmatched junction bases: 10. The V gene's germline CDR1 is SGHNT and CDR2 YYREEE (reference sequence). The CDR3 is CASSPGGTGRTYEQYF. For the CDR3, the DNA is TGTGCCAGCAGCCCGGGCGGGACAGGGCGTACCTACGAGCAGTACTTC.

In this sample, this clone turned up once. The chain is built from TRBV6-5 and TRBJ2-7; D is perhaps TRBD2 (6 bases). CDR1 and CDR2 (germline): MNHEY, SVGAGI. V lost 6 bases and J lost 3, with 12 bases in between. This CDR3 has 13 residues. Here the CDR3 reads CASSLTSLYEQYF. The CDR3 DNA follows: TGTGCCAGCAGCCTAACTAGCCTCTACGAGCAGTACTTC.

This sequence joins TRBV6-2 or TRBV6-3 and TRBJ2-3; no definite D call. CDR1 is MNHEY and CDR2 is SVGEGT in the germline V gene. The CDR3 is 12 residues long. Between the trimmed V and J ends, which lost 4 bases and 7 bases, there was a span of 9 bases. The CDR3: CASSSPQNTQYF. The CDR3, as DNA: TGTGCCAGCAGTTCCCCCCAAAATACGCAGTATTTT.

This clone was counted once. The chain is built from TRBV14 and TRBJ2-5, with 7 bases identical to TRBD1. CDR1 SGHDN and CDR2 FVKESK come from the germline V gene. This CDR3 has 15 residues. V shed 9 bases, J shed 1 base, and the junction held 11 bases outside the gene matches. CDR3 protein: CASTRGTSPQETQYF. The CDR3 DNA sequence: TGTGCCAGTACCAGGGGGACATCACCCCAAGAGACCCAGTACTTC.

This clone was seen a single time. This sequence joins TRBV5-1 and TRBJ2-3; 14 bases agree with TRBD2. The trim removed 4 bases at V and 4 bases at J, leaving 5 bases unmatched. There are 16 residues in the CDR3. Germline CDR1 reads SGHRS; CDR2 reads YFSETQ. In DNA, the CDR3 is TGCGCCAGCAGCGTGGGGACTAGCGGGAGTTCAGATACGCAGTATTTT. As protein: CASSVGTSGSSDTQYF.

The chain carries TRBV19 and TRBJ1-2, with D unresolved. Trimming took off 5 bases at V and 2 bases at J, with 12 bases between the two ends. Germline loops: CDR1 LNHDA, CDR2 SQIVND (reference sequence). This CDR3 comprises 14 residues. Here the CDR3 DNA reads TGTGCCAGTAGTCCGCTCTCGGGGAACTATGGCTACACCTTC. Translation gives CASSPLSGNYGYTF.

This chain joins TRBV3-1 (or the pseudogene TRBV3-2) and TRBJ1-6, with D possibly TRBD1 on 6 matching bases. The CDR3 sequence is 16 residues long. Germline V CDR1 and CDR2: LGHDT, YNNKEL (reference sequence). The V and J ends lost 2 bases and 5 bases respectively, with 13 bases between them. CDR3 DNA sequence: TGTGCCAGCAGCCAACGGACGGGACAACATAATTCACCCCTCCACTTT. The encoded protein is CASSQRTGQHNSPLHF.

The chain uses TRBV2 and TRBJ2-7, with D possibly TRBD2 on 7 matching bases. Germline V lookup: CDR1 SNHLY, CDR2 FYNNEI. Trimming left V 6 bases short and J 3 bases short, with 12 bases between. CDR3 length: 13 amino acids. The chain's CDR3 is CASSGGGGYEQYF. CDR3 DNA sequence: TGTGCCAGCAGCGGCGGGGGCGGCTACGAGCAGTACTTC.

The V and J genes are TRBV28 and TRBJ1-6, with TRBD1 matching 9 bases. The CDR3 extends over 20 amino acids. Germline values: CDR1 MDHEN, CDR2 SYDVKM. J lost 4 bases, V lost 6 bases, and 19 bases had no gene match. This CDR3 reads CASRPEGTGYFGIYNSPLHF. CDR3 coding DNA: TGTGCCAGCAGGCCCGAGGGGACAGGGTATTTTGGGATATATAATTCACCCCTCCACTTT. Together with reference TRBV28 and TRBJ1-6, the CDR3 gives the full variable domain: DVKVTQSSRYLVKRTGEKVFLECVQDMDHENMFWYRQDPGLGLRLIYFSYDVKMKEKGDIPEGYSVSREKKERFSLILESASTNQTSMYLCASRPEGTGYFGIYNSPLHFGNGTRLTVT.

The chain carries TRBV30 and TRBJ2-5, with 10 bases fitting TRBD2. Germline CDR1 GTSNPN, CDR2 SVGIG (reference sequence). CDR3 size: 13 residues. V lost 1 base, J lost 4 bases, and 0 bases stayed unmatched. The CDR3 is CAWSASGRETQYF. The DNA for the CDR3 is TGTGCCTGGAGTGCTAGCGGGAGAGAGACCCAGTACTTC.